This T cell receptor (beta chain) was documented in a study of CD8 T cells in Susac syndrome. On the study more broadly: There were Susac syndrome patients who were therapy-naive at blood draw, others on corticosteroids, and others on intravenous immunoglobulin alone. Findings and limits, study-wide: The authors acknowledged that their TCR sequencing and HLA analysis involved a relatively small number of individuals.

As regards this clonotype: Its matching antigen is unknown.

V gave up 8 bases and J gave up 10 bases, with 21 bases separating them. Germline assignment: CDR1 SGHTA and CDR2 FQGNSA. This CDR3 has 14 residues. The RNA, roughly 0.45 to 1 ug, was put through reverse transcription using random hexamers. TCR beta CDR3 was amplified by immunoSEQ multiplex PCR. This amplification extended across 54 Vbeta and 13 Jbeta segments. TCRdb re-called the immunoSEQ multiplex PCR reads with MiXCR, one entry per CDR3 protein. The table records about 140,000 distinct CDR3 sequences, 85% to 95% of them present only once. The source is a human donor with Susac syndrome. This chain uses TRBV7-2 with TRBJ1-5; D gene unclear. The sample taken for sequencing was CD8+ T cells from PBMCs. The CDR3 DNA reads TGTGCCAGCGGATTAACGGGCACAAGTCCTCCCCAGCATTTT. Its protein product is CASGLTGTSPPQHF.